This paragraph reports one T cell receptor beta chain. Its antigen is unknown. Germline CDR1 and CDR2: SGHRS and YFSETQ. Trimming shortened V by 3 bases and J by 0 bases, and 13 bases separated the two germline ends. This CDR3 contains 15 residues. The assay was immunoSEQ multiplex PCR, and TCRdb's table has in-frame clones only and misses some. The table records over 800,000 clones, around 93% of them present only once. The sample belongs to a study of shared clonotypes between healthy human individuals. Study results and caveats: All-four-donor shared clonotypes had higher generation probabilities than non-shared clonotypes did.

The naive CD8 fraction comprised CD45RO-negative cells positively selected for CCR7 and excluded terminally differentiated effector memory CD45RA+ cells. Sequencing was performed on naive CD8+ T cells sorted from blood. V usage is TRBV5-1 and J usage is TRBJ2-7; D is perhaps TRBD1 or TRBD2 (5 bases each). The sequence came from a man between 25 and 39 years old in good health. In nucleotides, the CDR3 is TGCGCCAGCAGCTCGGGACGCACGAGCTCCTACGAGCAGTACTTC. It translates to CASSSGRTSSYEQYF.